This T cell receptor (beta chain) emerged from a study of CD8 T cells in ankylosing spondylitis. This clonotype came up many times. TCRdb called the 5' RACE reads again in MiXCR, with one record for every CDR3 protein. This sample has some 140,000 distinct CDR3 sequences, with 6.5% to 8.5% found just once. Germline-derived CDR1 and CDR2 are MNHEY and SMNVEV (reference sequence). CDR3 length: 14 residues. The V and J ends lost 0 bases and 0 bases respectively, with 6 bases between them. Sequenced sample: synovial fluid, either unsorted or a sorted T cell fraction (not recorded which). This TCR was recovered from a male donor with ankylosing spondylitis. The V and J genes are TRBV27 and TRBJ2-7; D gene ambiguous. This CDR3 reads CASSLSGSSYEQYF. CDR3 nucleotides: TGTGCCAGCAGTTTATCGGGAAGCTCCTACGAGCAGTACTTC.